This T cell receptor beta chain was identified during a study of molecular identifiers for immune sequencing clone quantification. The CDR3 has 12 residues. Trimming removed 4 bases from V and 2 bases from J, with 4 bases in between. Overall study findings and caveats: A shared barcode on identical TCR molecules could lead to underestimated sizes for highly expanded clones.

Each CDR3 protein is one row after TCRdb ran MiXCR on the PCR reads. The data contain around 65,000 distinct CDR3 sequences, around a sixth of them singletons. Sorting defined naive CD8 T cells as CD8+CD4-CCR7+CD45RA+. To note about this clonotype: Its target is not known.

The clonotype comes from a human donor in good health. Some libraries in this study had Jurkat cell RNA spiked in. The sample was naive CD8+ T cells from blood, with Jurkat cell RNA spiked in. Subset indicated: FACS-sorted CD8+CD4-CCR7+CD45RA+ naive T cells. The chain recombines TRBV12-3 or TRBV12-4 with TRBJ2-3; no clear D gene. CDR3 sequence (DNA): TGTGCCAGCAGTTACAACACAGATACGCAGTATTTT. It yields the protein CASSYNTDTQYF.